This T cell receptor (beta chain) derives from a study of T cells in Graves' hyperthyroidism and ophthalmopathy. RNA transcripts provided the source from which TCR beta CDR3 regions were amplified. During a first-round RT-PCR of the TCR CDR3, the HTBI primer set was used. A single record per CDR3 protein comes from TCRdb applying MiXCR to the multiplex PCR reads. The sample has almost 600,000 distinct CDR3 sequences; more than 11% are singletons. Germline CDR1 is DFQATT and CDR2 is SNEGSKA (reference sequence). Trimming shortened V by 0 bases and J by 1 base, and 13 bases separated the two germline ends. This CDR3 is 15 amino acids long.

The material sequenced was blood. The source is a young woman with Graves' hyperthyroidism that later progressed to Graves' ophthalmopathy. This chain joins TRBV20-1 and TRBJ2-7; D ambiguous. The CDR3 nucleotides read TGCAGTGCTAGAGATCCCCGGGCTCCATCCTACGAGCAGTACTTC. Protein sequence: CSARDPRAPSYEQYF.